This T cell receptor (beta chain) was observed in a study of cytomegalovirus exposure and HLA in healthy donors. Repertoires were generated with immunoSEQ multiplex PCR, while TCRdb's copy carries only in-frame clones and drops some. The table has 150,000 to 200,000 clones, around nine tenths seen once. The CDR3 contains 16 residues. Trimming removed 2 bases at V and 1 base at J, with 13 bases between. Germline V lookup: CDR1 SGHRS, CDR2 YFSETQ. Sequenced material: PBMCs. This sequence joins TRBV5-1 and TRBJ1-5; D perhaps matches TRBD1 (6 bases). The TCR comes from a young man in good health and CMV-seropositive. The CDR3 loop is CASSFGIGGSNQPQHF. In DNA form, the CDR3 reads TGCGCCAGCAGCTTTGGAATAGGGGGAAGCAATCAGCCCCAGCATTTT. The full variable domain, completed using reference TRBV5-1 and TRBJ1-5, is KAGVTQTPRYLIKTRGQQVTLSCSPISGHRSVSWYQQTPGQGLQFLFEYFSETQRNKGNFPGRFSGRQFSNSRSEMNVSTLELGDSALYLCASSFGIGGSNQPQHFGDGTRLSIL.